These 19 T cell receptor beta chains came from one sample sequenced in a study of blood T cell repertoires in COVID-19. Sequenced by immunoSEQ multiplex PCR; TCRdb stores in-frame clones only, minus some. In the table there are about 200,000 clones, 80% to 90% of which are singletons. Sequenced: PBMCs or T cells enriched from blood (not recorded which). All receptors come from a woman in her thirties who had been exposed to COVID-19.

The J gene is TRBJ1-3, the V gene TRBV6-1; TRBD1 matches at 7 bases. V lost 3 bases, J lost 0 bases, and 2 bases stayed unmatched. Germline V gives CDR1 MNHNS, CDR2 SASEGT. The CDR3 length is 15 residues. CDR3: CASSEGQTSGNTIYF. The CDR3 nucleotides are TGTGCCAGCAGTGAGGGACAGACCTCTGGAAACACCATATATTTT.

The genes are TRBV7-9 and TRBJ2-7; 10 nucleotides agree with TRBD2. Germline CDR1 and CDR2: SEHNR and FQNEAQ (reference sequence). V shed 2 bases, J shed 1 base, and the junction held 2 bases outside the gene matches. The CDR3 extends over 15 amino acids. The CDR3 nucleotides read TGTGCCAGCAGCTTAAGCGGGGGGGATTCCTACGAGCAGTACTTC. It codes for CASSLSGGDSYEQYF.

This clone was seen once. The CDR3 bases are TGCAGTGCTAGTCGAGGGGGCACCGGGGAGCTGTTTTTT. Its translation is CSASRGGTGELFF. The rearrangement joins TRBV20-1 to TRBJ2-2, with D possibly TRBD1 on 6 matching bases. CDR1 is DFQATT and CDR2 is SNEGSKA in the germline V gene (reference sequence). Between the trimmed V and J ends, which lost 3 bases and 4 bases, there was a span of 9 bases. The CDR3 loop spans 13 amino acids.

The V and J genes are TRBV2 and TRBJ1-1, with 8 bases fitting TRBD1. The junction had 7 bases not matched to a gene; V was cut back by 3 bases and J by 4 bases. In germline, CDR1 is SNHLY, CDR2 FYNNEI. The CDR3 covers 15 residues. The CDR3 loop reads CASSERTGTGTEAFF. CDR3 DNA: TGTGCCAGCAGTGAGAGGACAGGGACGGGCACTGAAGCTTTCTTT.

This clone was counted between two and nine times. CDR3 sequence: CASSFRQGRGTGNEQFF. CDR3 nucleotides: TGTGCCAGCAGCTTCCGCCAGGGCAGGGGGACAGGGAATGAGCAGTTCTTC. This chain joins TRBV7-3 and TRBJ2-1; 9 positions match TRBD1. CDR3 length equals 17 residues. Germline CDR1 is SGHTA and CDR2 is FQGTGA. Germline trimming cut 3 bases from V and 7 bases from J; bases unmatched to any gene: 13.

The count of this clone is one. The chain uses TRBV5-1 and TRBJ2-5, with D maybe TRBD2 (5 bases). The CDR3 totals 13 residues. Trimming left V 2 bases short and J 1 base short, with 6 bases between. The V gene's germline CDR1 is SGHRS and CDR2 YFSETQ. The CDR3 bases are TGCGCCAGCAGCTTAGCGGTCCAAGAGACCCAGTACTTC. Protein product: CASSLAVQETQYF.

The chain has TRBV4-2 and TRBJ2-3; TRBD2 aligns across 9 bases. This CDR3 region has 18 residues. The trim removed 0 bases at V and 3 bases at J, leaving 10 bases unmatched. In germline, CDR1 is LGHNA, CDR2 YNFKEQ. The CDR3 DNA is TGTGCCAGCAGCCAAGATTCAGGGGCTAGCGGGGTGACAGATACGCAGTATTTT. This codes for CASSQDSGASGVTDTQYF.

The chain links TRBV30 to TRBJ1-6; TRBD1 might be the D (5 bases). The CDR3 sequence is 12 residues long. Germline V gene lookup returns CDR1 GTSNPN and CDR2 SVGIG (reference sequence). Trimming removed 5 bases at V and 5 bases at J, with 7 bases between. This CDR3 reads CAWDSNNSPLHF. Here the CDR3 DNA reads TGTGCCTGGGACAGCAATAATTCACCCCTCCACTTT.

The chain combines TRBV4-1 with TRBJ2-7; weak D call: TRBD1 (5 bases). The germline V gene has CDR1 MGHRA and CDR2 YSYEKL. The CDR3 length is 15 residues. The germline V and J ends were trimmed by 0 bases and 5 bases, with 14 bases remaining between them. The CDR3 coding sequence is TGCGCCAGCAGCCAAGAGTGGATGAAGGGGAACGAGCAGTACTTC. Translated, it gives CASSQEWMKGNEQYF.

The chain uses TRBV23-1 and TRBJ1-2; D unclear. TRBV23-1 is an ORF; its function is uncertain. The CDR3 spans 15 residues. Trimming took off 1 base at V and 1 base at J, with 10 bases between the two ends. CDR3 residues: CASSQLCAFNYGYTF. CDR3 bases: TGCGCCAGCAGTCAATTATGCGCCTTTAACTATGGCTACACCTTC.

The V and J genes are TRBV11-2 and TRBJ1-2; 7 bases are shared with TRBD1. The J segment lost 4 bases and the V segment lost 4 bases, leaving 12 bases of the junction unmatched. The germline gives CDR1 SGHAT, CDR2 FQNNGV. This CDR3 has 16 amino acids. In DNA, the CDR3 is TGTGCCAGCAGCTCGGACGGACAGGCCCCTCTCTATGGCTACACCTTC. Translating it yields CASSSDGQAPLYGYTF.

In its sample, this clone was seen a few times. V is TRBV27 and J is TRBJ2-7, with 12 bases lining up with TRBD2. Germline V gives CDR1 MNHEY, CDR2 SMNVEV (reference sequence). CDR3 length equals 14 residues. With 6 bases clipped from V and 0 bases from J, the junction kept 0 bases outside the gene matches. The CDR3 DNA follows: TGTGCCAGCAGGACTAGCGGGGGCTCCTACGAGCAGTACTTC. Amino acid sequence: CASRTSGGSYEQYF.

CDR3 loop: CASSQTGWANSPLHF. In nucleotides, the CDR3 is TGTGCCAGCAGCCAAACAGGGTGGGCAAATTCACCCCTCCACTTT. This chain links TRBV7-6 with TRBJ1-6; D perhaps matches TRBD1 (6 bases). The germline V gene has CDR1 SGHVS and CDR2 FNYEAQ. V lost 5 bases to trimming and J lost 7 bases, with 15 bases between them. The length of the CDR3 is 15 residues.

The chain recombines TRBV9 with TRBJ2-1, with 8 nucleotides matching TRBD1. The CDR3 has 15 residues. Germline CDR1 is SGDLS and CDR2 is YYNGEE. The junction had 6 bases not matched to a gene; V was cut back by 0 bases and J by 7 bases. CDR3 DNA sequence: TGTGCCAGCAGCGTAGGGTGGGGGACAGGTAATGAGCAGTTCTTC. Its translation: CASSVGWGTGNEQFF.

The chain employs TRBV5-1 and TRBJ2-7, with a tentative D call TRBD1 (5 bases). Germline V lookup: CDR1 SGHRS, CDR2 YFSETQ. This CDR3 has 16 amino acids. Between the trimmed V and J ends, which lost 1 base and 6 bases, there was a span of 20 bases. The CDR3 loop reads CASSLFAGPGFFEQYF. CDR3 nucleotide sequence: TGCGCCAGCAGCTTGTTTGCAGGGCCAGGATTCTTCGAGCAGTACTTC.

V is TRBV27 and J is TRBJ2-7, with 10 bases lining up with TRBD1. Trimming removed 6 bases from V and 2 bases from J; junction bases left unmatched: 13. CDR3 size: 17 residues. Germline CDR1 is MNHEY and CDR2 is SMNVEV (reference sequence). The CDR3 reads CASSQAPGTGVAYEQYF. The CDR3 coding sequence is TGTGCCAGCAGCCAGGCCCCCGGGACAGGGGTGGCCTACGAGCAGTACTTC.

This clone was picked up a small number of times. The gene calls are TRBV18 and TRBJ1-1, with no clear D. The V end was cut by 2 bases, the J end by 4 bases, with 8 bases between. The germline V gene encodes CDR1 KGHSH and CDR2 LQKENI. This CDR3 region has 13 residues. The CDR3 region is CASSPDISTEAFF. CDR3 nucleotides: TGTGCCAGCTCACCAGACATCTCCACTGAAGCTTTCTTT.

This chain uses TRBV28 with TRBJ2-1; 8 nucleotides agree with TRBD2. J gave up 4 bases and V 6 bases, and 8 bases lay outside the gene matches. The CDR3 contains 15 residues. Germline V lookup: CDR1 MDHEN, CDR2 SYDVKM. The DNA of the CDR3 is TGTGCCAGCAGGGTTTACGGGACTAGGTACAATGAGCAGTTCTTC. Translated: CASRVYGTRYNEQFF.

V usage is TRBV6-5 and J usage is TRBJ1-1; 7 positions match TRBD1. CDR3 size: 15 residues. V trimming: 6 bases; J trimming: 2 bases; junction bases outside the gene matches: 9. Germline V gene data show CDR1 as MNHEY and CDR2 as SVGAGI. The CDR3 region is CASRKHRGYNTEAFF. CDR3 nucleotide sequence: TGTGCCAGCAGGAAGCACAGGGGCTACAACACTGAAGCTTTCTTT.